Below, 2 T cell receptor beta chains from the same sample are listed, as sequenced in a study of graft-versus-host responses after intestinal transplantation. Libraries were prepared by immunoSEQ multiplex PCR; TCRdb keeps only in-frame clonotypes and omits some of them. The data contain approximately 20,000 clones, about 92% of them singletons. The sequencing used PBMCs, collected 262 days after intestinal transplant. The receptors originated from a human patient who received an intestinal transplant, so some T cells may come from the graft donor.

The chain couples TRBV6-6 to TRBJ1-2; the match to TRBD1 covers 9 bases. The CDR3 covers 15 residues. The ends lost 6 bases at V and 4 bases at J; junction bases unmatched: 9. Germline CDR1 and CDR2: MNHNY and SVGAGI (reference sequence). This CDR3 reads CASRIAGTGRYGYTF. CDR3 nucleotides: TGTGCCAGCAGGATCGCCGGGACAGGGCGCTATGGCTACACCTTC.

The chain couples TRBV5-6 to TRBJ2-5; D is tentatively TRBD1 or TRBD2 (6 bases each). This CDR3 has 15 residues. The germline V gene has CDR1 SGHDT and CDR2 YYEEEE. V gave up 6 bases and J gave up 2 bases, with 17 bases separating them. For the CDR3, the DNA is TGTGCCAGCACAGGGGTGGCGGGACCACAAGAGACCCAGTACTTC. It encodes CASTGVAGPQETQYF.